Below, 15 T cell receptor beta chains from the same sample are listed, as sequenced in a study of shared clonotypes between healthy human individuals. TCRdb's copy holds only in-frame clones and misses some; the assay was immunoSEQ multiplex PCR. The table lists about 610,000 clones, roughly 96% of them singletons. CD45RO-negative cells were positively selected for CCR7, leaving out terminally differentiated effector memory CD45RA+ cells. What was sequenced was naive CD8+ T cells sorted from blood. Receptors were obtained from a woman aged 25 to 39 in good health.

The CDR3 reads CASSVGNRASSYNEQFF. In DNA form, the CDR3 reads TGTGCCAGCAGCGTAGGGAACAGGGCTAGCTCCTACAATGAGCAGTTCTTC. The rearrangement joins TRBV9 to TRBJ2-1, with D perhaps TRBD1 (6 bases). Germline CDR1 and CDR2: SGDLS and YYNGEE. V was pared by 0 bases and J by 0 bases, with 13 bases between. CDR3 length: 17 amino acids.

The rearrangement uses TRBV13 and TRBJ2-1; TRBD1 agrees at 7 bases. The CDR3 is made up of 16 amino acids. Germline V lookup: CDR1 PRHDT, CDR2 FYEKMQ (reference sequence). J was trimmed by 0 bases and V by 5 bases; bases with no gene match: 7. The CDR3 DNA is TGTGCCAGCAGCCTACCCAGGGACAGCTCCTACAATGAGCAGTTCTTC. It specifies CASSLPRDSSYNEQFF.

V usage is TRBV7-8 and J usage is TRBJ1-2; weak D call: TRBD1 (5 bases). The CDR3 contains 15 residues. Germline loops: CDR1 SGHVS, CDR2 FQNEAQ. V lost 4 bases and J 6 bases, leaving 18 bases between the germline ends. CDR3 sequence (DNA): TGTGCCAGCAGCTCTTCCAGGGAATTCGGGGATGGCTACACCTTC. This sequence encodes CASSSSREFGDGYTF.

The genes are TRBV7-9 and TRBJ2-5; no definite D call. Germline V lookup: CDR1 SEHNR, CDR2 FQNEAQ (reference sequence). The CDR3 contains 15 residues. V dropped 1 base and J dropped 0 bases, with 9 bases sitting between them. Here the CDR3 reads CASSLVGGNQETQYF. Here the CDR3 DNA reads TGTGCCAGCAGCTTAGTTGGCGGAAACCAAGAGACCCAGTACTTC.

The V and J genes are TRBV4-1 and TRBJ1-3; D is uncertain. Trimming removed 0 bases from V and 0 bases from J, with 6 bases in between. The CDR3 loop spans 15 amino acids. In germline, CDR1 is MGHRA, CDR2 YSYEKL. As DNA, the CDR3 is TGCGCCAGCAGCCAAGATCGGGACTCTGGAAACACCATATATTTT. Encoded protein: CASSQDRDSGNTIYF.

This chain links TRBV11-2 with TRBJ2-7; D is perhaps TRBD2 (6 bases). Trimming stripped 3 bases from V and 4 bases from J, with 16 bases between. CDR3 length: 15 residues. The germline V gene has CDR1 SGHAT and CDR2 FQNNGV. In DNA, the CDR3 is TGTGCCAGCAGCTTCCCACCCGGGACTTCATACGAGCAGTACTTC. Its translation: CASSFPPGTSYEQYF.

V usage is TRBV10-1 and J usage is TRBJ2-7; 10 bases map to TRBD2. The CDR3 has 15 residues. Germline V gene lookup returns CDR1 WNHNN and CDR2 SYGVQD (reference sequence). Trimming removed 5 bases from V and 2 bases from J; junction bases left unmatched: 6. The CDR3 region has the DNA TGCGCCAGCAGTTCCGGGACTAGCGAGGCCTACGAGCAGTACTTC. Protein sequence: CASSSGTSEAYEQYF.

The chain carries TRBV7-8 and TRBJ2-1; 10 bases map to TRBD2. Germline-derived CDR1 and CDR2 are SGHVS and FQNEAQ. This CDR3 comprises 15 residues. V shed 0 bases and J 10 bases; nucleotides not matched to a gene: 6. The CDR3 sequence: CASSLATAGGGEQFF. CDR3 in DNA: TGTGCCAGCAGCTTAGCTACAGCGGGAGGGGGCGAGCAGTTCTTC.

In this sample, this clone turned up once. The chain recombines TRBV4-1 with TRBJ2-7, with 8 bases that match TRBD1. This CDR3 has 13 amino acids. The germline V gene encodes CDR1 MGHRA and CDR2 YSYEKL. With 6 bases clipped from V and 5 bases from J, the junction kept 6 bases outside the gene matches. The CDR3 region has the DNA TGCGCCAGCAGGGGAGACAGGGGACACGAGCAGTACTTC. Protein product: CASRGDRGHEQYF.

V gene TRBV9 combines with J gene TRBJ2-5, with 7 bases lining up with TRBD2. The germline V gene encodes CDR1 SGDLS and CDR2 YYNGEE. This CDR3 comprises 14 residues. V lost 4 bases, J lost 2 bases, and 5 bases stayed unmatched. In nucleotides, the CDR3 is TGTGCCAGCAGCCCGAGCGGGGTACAAGAGACCCAGTACTTC. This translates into CASSPSGVQETQYF.

The DNA for the CDR3 is TGTGCCAGCTCAGTGGACTCTGGAAACACCATATATTTT. The encoded protein is CASSVDSGNTIYF. The chain links TRBV19 to TRBJ1-3; D unresolved. CDR3 length: 13 amino acids. V was cut by 9 bases and J by 0 bases, with 9 bases left in between. The germline gives CDR1 LNHDA, CDR2 SQIVND (reference sequence). The whole variable domain, remainder taken from reference TRBV19 and TRBJ1-3, is DGGITQSPKYLFRKEGQNVTLSCEQNLNHDAMYWYRQDPGQGLRLIYYSQIVNDFQKGDIAEGYSVSREKKESFPLTVTSAQKNPTAFYLCASSVDSGNTIYFGEGSWLTVV.

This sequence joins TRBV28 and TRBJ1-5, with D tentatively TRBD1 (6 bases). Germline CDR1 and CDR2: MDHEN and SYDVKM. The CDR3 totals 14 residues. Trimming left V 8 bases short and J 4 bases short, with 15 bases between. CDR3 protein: CASLLRQDNQPQHF. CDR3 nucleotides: TGTGCCAGCCTTCTGAGACAGGATAATCAGCCCCAGCATTTT.

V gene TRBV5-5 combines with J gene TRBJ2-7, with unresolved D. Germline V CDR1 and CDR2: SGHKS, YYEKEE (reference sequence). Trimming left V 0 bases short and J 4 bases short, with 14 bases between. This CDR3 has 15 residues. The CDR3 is CASSLDDFLQYEQYF. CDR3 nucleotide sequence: TGTGCCAGCAGCTTGGACGACTTTCTTCAATACGAGCAGTACTTC.

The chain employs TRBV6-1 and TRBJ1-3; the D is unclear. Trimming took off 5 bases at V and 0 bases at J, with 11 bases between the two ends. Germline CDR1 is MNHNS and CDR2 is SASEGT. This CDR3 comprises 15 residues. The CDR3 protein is CASSTDGFSGNTIYF. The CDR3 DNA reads TGTGCCAGCAGTACCGACGGATTCTCTGGAAACACCATATATTTT.

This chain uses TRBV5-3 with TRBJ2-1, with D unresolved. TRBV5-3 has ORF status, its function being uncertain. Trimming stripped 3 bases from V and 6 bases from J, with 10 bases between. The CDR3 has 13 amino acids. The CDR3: CARSCSRRNEQFF. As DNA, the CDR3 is TGTGCCAGAAGCTGCTCTAGGCGCAATGAGCAGTTCTTC.